These 31 T cell receptor beta chains came from one sample sequenced in a study of T-cell reconstitution after alpha-beta-depleted transplantation in children. TCRbeta library preparation incorporated unique molecular identifiers. TCRdb reprocessed the PCR reads via MiXCR and lists one record per CDR3 protein. The repertoire consists of under 140,000 distinct CDR3 sequences, with around 10% occurring once and the leading ten covering around 8.2%. The material sequenced was PBMCs from the stem cell graft donor, taken from the stem cell graft. Receptors were obtained from a human donor who donated a stem cell graft to a child with acute lymphoblastic leukemia.

Many counts were recorded for this clonotype. The CDR3, as DNA: TGTGCCAGCAGCCAGCATGGCCGACAAGGAAATCAGCCCCAGCATTTT. This sequence encodes CASSQHGRQGNQPQHF. The chain joins TRBV5-6 to TRBJ1-5; the D is unclear. The CDR3 has 16 amino acids. V was trimmed by 4 bases and J by 4 bases, leaving 18 bases between them. Germline-derived CDR1 and CDR2 are SGHDT and YYEEEE.

In this sample, this clonotype turned up many times. This chain links TRBV7-2 with TRBJ1-5, with D uncertain. Germline CDR1 reads SGHTA; CDR2 reads FQGNSA. This CDR3 has 15 amino acids. V lost 2 bases to trimming and J lost 7 bases, with 15 bases between them. The CDR3 DNA reads as TGTGCCAGCAGCTTATCGCTCTTAGTAAGGCAGCCCCAGCATTTT. It encodes CASSLSLLVRQPQHF. Looking up the rest from reference TRBV7-2 and TRBJ1-5 gives the full variable domain: GAGVSQSPSNKVTEKGKDVELRCDPISGHTALYWYRQSLGQGLEFLIYFQGNSAPDKSGLPSDRFSAERTGGSVSTLTIQRTQQEDSAVYLCASSLSLLVRQPQHFGDGTRLSIL.

Many counts were recorded for this clonotype. This chain joins TRBV20-1 and TRBJ2-3; 10 positions match TRBD1. Germline V lookup: CDR1 DFQATT, CDR2 SNEGSKA (reference sequence). The V segment lost 6 bases and the J segment 6 bases; nucleotides outside the gene matches: 9. The CDR3 spans 14 residues. In DNA form, the CDR3 reads TGCAGTGCAGTGCCGGGACAGGGGCAGGATACGCAGTATTTT. It translates to CSAVPGQGQDTQYF.

The sample holds many counts of this clonotype. This chain connects TRBV29-1 to TRBJ2-5, with 16 bases fitting TRBD2. With V trimmed by 4 bases and J by 4 bases, 12 bases remained unmatched. CDR1 SQVTM and CDR2 ANQGSEA come from the germline V gene. This CDR3 is built from 18 residues. The CDR3 DNA sequence: TGCAGCGTTGCCGGGACTAGCGGGAGGGCCCGGAGGAGAGAGACCCAGTACTTC. It is translated as CSVAGTSGRARRRETQYF.

This clonotype has a count of ten or more. V and J are TRBV5-5 and TRBJ2-1; 8 nucleotides match TRBD1. V gave up 4 bases and J gave up 0 bases; unmatched junction bases: 6. The length of the CDR3 is 16 residues. The germline CDR1 and CDR2 sequences are SGHKS and YYEKEE (reference sequence). CDR3 in DNA: TGTGCCAGCAGCCCGGACAGGGCCTACTCCTACAATGAGCAGTTCTTC. The encoded protein is CASSPDRAYSYNEQFF.

In this sample, this clonotype turned up many times. V and J are TRBV5-1 and TRBJ2-6, with 12 bases aligning to TRBD1. Germline trimming cut 2 bases from V and 1 base from J; bases unmatched to any gene: 7. Germline values: CDR1 SGHRS, CDR2 YFSETQ. The CDR3 sequence is 19 residues long. The CDR3: CASSFSGTGGASGANVLTF. For the CDR3, the DNA is TGCGCCAGCAGCTTTTCCGGGACAGGGGGCGCGTCTGGGGCCAACGTCCTGACTTTC.

In its sample, this clonotype was seen many times. V usage is TRBV25-1 and J usage is TRBJ2-7, with D maybe TRBD2 (5 bases). Trimming took 4 bases from V and 5 from J, leaving 9 bases between them. Germline V lookup: CDR1 MGHDK, CDR2 SYGVNS. The CDR3 is made up of 12 amino acids. CDR3 bases: TGTGCCAGCAGTGTACTCGGGAACGAGCAGTACTTC. Protein sequence: CASSVLGNEQYF.

Ten or more counts support this clonotype. The genes are TRBV7-8 and TRBJ2-3; D not resolved. The CDR3 has 12 residues. Germline CDR1 is SGHVS and CDR2 is FQNEAQ. The V gene lost 2 bases and the J gene lost 6 bases, with 6 bases spanning the gap. This CDR3 reads CASSLFLDTQYF. The CDR3 coding sequence is TGTGCCAGCAGCTTATTCTTGGATACGCAGTATTTT.

This clonotype appeared many times. The chain links TRBV6-5 to TRBJ1-3; D not resolved. The CDR3 covers 15 residues. In germline, CDR1 is MNHEY, CDR2 SVGAGI. The germline V and J ends were trimmed by 0 bases and 4 bases, with 10 bases remaining between them. CDR3 sequence reads: CASSYSGSSGNTIYF. The CDR3, as DNA: TGTGCCAGCAGTTACTCAGGGTCATCCGGAAACACCATATATTTT.

V is TRBV2 and J is TRBJ1-6, with 7 bases identical to TRBD1. With V trimmed by 6 bases and J by 5 bases, 1 base remained unmatched. Germline CDR1 reads SNHLY; CDR2 reads FYNNEI. CDR3 length equals 13 residues. The CDR3: CASRTGNNSPLHF. The CDR3 DNA reads as TGTGCCAGCAGGACAGGGAATAATTCACCCCTCCACTTT.

For this clonotype: This sequence may be a read error, since a much larger clone differs from it by one base. The chain joins TRBV4-2 to TRBJ1-1, with D possibly being TRBD1 (5 bases). V lost 4 bases and J lost 0, with 9 bases in between. From germline, CDR1 is LGHNA and CDR2 YNFKEQ. The CDR3 has 14 amino acids. The CDR3 DNA reads as TGTGCCAGCAGCCCGGGACTACTGAACACTGAAGCTTTCTTT. Its protein is CASSPGLLNTEAFF.

This clonotype was recorded many times. CDR3 sequence reads: CSARPASGRDNEQFF. CDR3 coding DNA: TGCAGTGCTAGACCTGCTAGCGGGAGGGACAATGAGCAGTTCTTC. This chain links TRBV20-1 with TRBJ2-1, with TRBD2 matching over 12 bases. Germline lookup yields CDR1 DFQATT and CDR2 SNEGSKA (reference sequence). The J segment lost 5 bases and the V segment lost 2 bases, leaving 4 bases of the junction unmatched. There are 15 residues in the CDR3.

This clonotype was observed many times. J is TRBJ2-4 and V is TRBV12-3 or TRBV12-4, with 9 positions matching TRBD1. The CDR3 covers 15 residues. V lost 3 bases, J lost 7 bases, and 7 bases stayed unmatched. The CDR3 region is CASSLRGTGINIQYF. The DNA for the CDR3 is TGTGCCAGCAGTTTGAGGGGGACAGGGATTAACATTCAGTACTTC.

This clonotype showed up many times. V is TRBV9 and J is TRBJ2-5; 7 positions agree with TRBD1. The CDR3 is 14 residues long. Germline V gene lookup returns CDR1 SGDLS and CDR2 YYNGEE. V was pared by 2 bases and J by 1 base, with 2 bases of the junction left unmatched. As DNA, the CDR3 is TGTGCCAGCAGCGTGGGACAGTTCCAAGAGACCCAGTACTTC. Amino acid sequence: CASSVGQFQETQYF.

This clonotype has at least ten counts. The chain's CDR3 is CASYRAGNSYNEQFF. The DNA for the CDR3 is TGTGCCAGCTACCGGGCAGGAAACTCCTACAATGAGCAGTTCTTC. This rearrangement joins TRBV5-8 to TRBJ2-1; D is uncertain. From germline, CDR1 is SGHTS and CDR2 YDEGEE. The CDR3 spans 15 residues. V shed 7 bases and J shed 0 bases, with 14 bases lying between them.

This clonotype was counted only a few times. V gene TRBV10-3 combines with J gene TRBJ1-1, with D hard to call. The germline CDR1 and CDR2 sequences are ENHRY and SYGVKD. The V and J ends lost 8 bases and 2 bases respectively, with 12 bases between them. This CDR3 comprises 13 residues. CDR3 coding DNA: TGTGCCATCGGAAAGAAGGACAACACTGAAGCTTTCTTT. Translating it yields CAIGKKDNTEAFF.

This clonotype has ten or more counts. This chain links TRBV20-1 with TRBJ2-3; D gene unclear. CDR1 is DFQATT, CDR2 SNEGSKA, per germline (reference sequence). The CDR3 has 15 amino acids. Trimming cost V 0 bases and J 2 bases, with 12 bases left between them. The CDR3 spells CSARDMLGNTDTQYF. For the CDR3, the DNA is TGCAGTGCTAGAGATATGCTAGGTAACACAGATACGCAGTATTTT.

There are many counts of this clonotype. This sequence joins TRBV6-5 and TRBJ1-2; TRBD1 aligns across 7 bases. The CDR3 covers 16 residues. Germline CDR1 and CDR2: MNHEY and SVGAGI. V was pared by 0 bases and J by 2 bases, with 6 bases of the junction left unmatched. Here the CDR3 DNA reads TGTGCCAGCAGTTACTCCCGGGACAGCTTAAACTATGGCTACACCTTC. It is translated as CASSYSRDSLNYGYTF.

This clonotype has ten or more counts. This sequence joins TRBV24-1 and TRBJ1-2; 9 nucleotides line up with TRBD1. Germline lookup yields CDR1 KGHDR and CDR2 SFDVKD. V lost 3 bases, J lost 4 bases, and 8 bases stayed unmatched. This CDR3 spans 16 amino acids. The CDR3 region has the DNA TGTGCCACCAGTGATCGACAGGGGGGCAACCTCTATGGCTACACCTTC. This sequence encodes CATSDRQGGNLYGYTF.

Note on this clonotype: A much larger clone lies one base from this, so it may be a read error. The rearrangement joins TRBV4-3 to TRBJ2-1; D is possibly TRBD1 or TRBD2 (5 bases each). The CDR3 has 13 amino acids. Germline CDR1 LGHNA, CDR2 YSLEER. V was pared by 0 bases and J by 15 bases, with 15 bases between. The CDR3 sequence: CASSQDRGRDGFF. The CDR3 DNA follows: TGCGCCAGCAGCCAAGATCGGGGCAGGGACGGGTTCTTC.

At least ten counts were recorded for this clonotype. The chain joins TRBV29-1 to TRBJ1-1, with 7 bases matching TRBD1. The CDR3 is 15 amino acids. Germline CDR1 reads SQVTM; CDR2 reads ANQGSEA. V lost 7 bases, J lost 1 base, and 12 bases stayed unmatched. The CDR3 protein is CSGQARGSRNTEAFF. CDR3 coding DNA: TGCAGCGGTCAAGCCAGGGGGTCGAGGAACACTGAAGCTTTCTTT.

The table lists this clonotype with many counts. This chain uses TRBV12-3 or TRBV12-4 with TRBJ1-4; TRBD1 matches 9 bases. J lost 8 bases, V lost 5 bases, and 9 bases had no gene match. The CDR3 totals 15 residues. CDR3 nucleotide sequence: TGTGCCAGCAGTGACCGGGGACAGGGCCCCGAAAAACTGTTTTTT. Translating it yields CASSDRGQGPEKLFF.

Many counts were recorded for this clonotype. The chain employs TRBV20-1 and TRBJ1-4; 7 bases line up with TRBD1. Germline V lookup: CDR1 DFQATT, CDR2 SNEGSKA (reference sequence). V was pared by 6 bases and J by 7 bases, with 14 bases of the junction left unmatched. CDR3 length equals 15 residues. The CDR3, as DNA: TGCAGTGCGCGACAGGGTATTGGGGAAAGTGAAAAACTGTTTTTT. Amino acids: CSARQGIGESEKLFF.

This clonotype was seen ten or more times. The V call is TRBV12-3 or TRBV12-4, the J call TRBJ2-5; 12 nucleotides align to TRBD2. The CDR3 is made up of 16 amino acids. V lost 5 bases to trimming and J lost 7 bases; unmatched junction nucleotides: 11. CDR3 coding DNA: TGTGCCAGCAGTCCCAGACTAGCGGGGGAGGTCGGGACCCAGTACTTC. Its translation: CASSPRLAGEVGTQYF.

This clonotype was picked up many times. The rearrangement joins TRBV20-1 to TRBJ1-5; TRBD1 is a possible D gene (5 bases). CDR3 size: 11 residues. Germline values: CDR1 DFQATT, CDR2 SNEGSKA (reference sequence). Trimming shortened V by 6 bases and J by 4 bases, and 7 bases separated the two germline ends. This CDR3 reads CSAPGNQPQHF. The CDR3 nucleotides are TGCAGTGCCCCAGGGAATCAGCCCCAGCATTTT.

This clonotype came up many times. The V and J genes are TRBV29-1 and TRBJ2-7, with D possibly being TRBD1 (6 bases). The CDR3 totals 13 residues. CDR1 and CDR2 (germline): SQVTM, ANQGSEA. Trimming took off 7 bases at V and 2 bases at J, with 15 bases between the two ends. The CDR3 loop reads CSARDIVTYEQYF. CDR3 sequence (DNA): TGCAGCGCACGGGACATCGTCACCTACGAGCAGTACTTC.

There are many counts of this clonotype. V usage is TRBV29-1 and J usage is TRBJ1-1; 7 bases are shared with TRBD1. The germline CDR1 and CDR2 sequences are SQVTM and ANQGSEA. V shed 7 bases, J shed 8 bases, and the junction held 10 bases outside the gene matches. The CDR3 consists of 12 residues. CDR3 protein: CSALDTGAEAFF. The CDR3 coding sequence is TGCAGCGCCCTCGATACAGGGGCGGAAGCTTTCTTT.

This clonotype was detected ten times or more. This chain links TRBV20-1 with TRBJ2-3; possibly TRBD1 for D (6 bases). CDR1 and CDR2 (germline): DFQATT, SNEGSKA (reference sequence). The CDR3 length is 14 residues. Trimming stripped 1 base from V and 2 bases from J, with 10 bases between. The CDR3 region is CSARGGPTTDTQYF. The CDR3 bases are TGCAGTGCTAGAGGGGGGCCTACCACAGATACGCAGTATTTT.

This clonotype has at least ten counts. This chain uses TRBV5-1 with TRBJ1-6; 8 bases match TRBD1. The CDR3 contains 18 residues. CDR1 SGHRS and CDR2 YFSETQ come from the germline V gene. The V segment lost 5 bases and the J segment 8 bases; nucleotides outside the gene matches: 18. The CDR3: CASRLAGQGLFSDSPLHF. In DNA form, the CDR3 reads TGCGCCAGCAGACTGGCAGGACAGGGACTTTTCAGCGATTCACCCCTCCACTTT.

This clonotype was counted at least ten times. The gene calls are TRBV10-3 and TRBJ1-6, with 10 bases that match TRBD1. This CDR3 contains 15 residues. J gave up 8 bases and V 4 bases, and 5 bases lay outside the gene matches. The germline CDR1 and CDR2 sequences are ENHRY and SYGVKD. CDR3 region: CAISGGTGVDSPLHF. CDR3 coding DNA: TGTGCCATCAGTGGAGGGACAGGGGTAGATTCACCCCTCCACTTT.

This chain links TRBV6-2 or TRBV6-3 with TRBJ1-1; a weak D match, TRBD1 (6 bases). The CDR3 covers 14 residues. Trimming pared 8 bases from V and 3 bases from J, leaving 16 bases between. The germline gives CDR1 MNHEY, CDR2 SVGEGT. The CDR3 DNA reads TGTGCCAGCGTTAAAGCAAGGGGGTACACTGAAGCTTTCTTT. Translating it yields CASVKARGYTEAFF.